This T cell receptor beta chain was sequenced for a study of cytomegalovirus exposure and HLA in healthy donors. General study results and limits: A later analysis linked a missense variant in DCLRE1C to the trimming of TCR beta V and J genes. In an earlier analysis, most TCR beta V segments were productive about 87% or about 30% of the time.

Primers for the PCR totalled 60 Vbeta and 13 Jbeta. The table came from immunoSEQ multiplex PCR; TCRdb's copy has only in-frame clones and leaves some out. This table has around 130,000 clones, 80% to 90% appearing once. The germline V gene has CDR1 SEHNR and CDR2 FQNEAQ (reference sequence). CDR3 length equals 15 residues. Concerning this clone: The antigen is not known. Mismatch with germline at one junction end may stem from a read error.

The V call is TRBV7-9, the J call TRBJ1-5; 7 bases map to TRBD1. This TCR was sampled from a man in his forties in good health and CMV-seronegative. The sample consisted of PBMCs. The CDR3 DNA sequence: TGTTCCAGCAGCTACGGGACAGATAGCAATCAGTCCCAGCATTTT. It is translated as CSSSYGTDSNQSQHF.